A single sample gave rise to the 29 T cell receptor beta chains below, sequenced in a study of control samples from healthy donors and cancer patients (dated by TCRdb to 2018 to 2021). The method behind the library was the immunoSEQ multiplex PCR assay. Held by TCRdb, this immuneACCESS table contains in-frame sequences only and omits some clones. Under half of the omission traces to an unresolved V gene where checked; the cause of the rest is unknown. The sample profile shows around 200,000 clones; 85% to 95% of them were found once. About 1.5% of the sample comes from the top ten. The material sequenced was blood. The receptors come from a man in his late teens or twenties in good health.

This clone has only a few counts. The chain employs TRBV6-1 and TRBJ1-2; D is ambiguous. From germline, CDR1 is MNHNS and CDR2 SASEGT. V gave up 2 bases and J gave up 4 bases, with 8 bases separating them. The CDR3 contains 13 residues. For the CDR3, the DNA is TGTGCCAGCAGTGAAAGGGTGAGCTATGGCTACACCTTC. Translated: CASSERVSYGYTF.

The CDR3 region has the DNA TGTGCCAGCAGCCAGGATTTGCCTAGCGGGGGGGCAGGTGAGCAGTTCTTC. Translating it yields CASSQDLPSGGAGEQFF. J is TRBJ2-1 and V is TRBV3-1 (or the pseudogene TRBV3-2); 12 nucleotides agree with TRBD2. The CDR3 contains 17 residues. Looked up from germline, CDR1 is LGHDT and CDR2 is YNNKEL (reference sequence). V lost 3 bases, J lost 9 bases, and 12 bases stayed unmatched.

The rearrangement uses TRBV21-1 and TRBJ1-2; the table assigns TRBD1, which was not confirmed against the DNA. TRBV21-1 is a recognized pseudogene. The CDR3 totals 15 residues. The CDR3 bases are TGTGCCCGGTTAGGGACAGGGGACCCGGGGGGTGGCTACACCTTC. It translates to CARLGTGDPGGGYTF.

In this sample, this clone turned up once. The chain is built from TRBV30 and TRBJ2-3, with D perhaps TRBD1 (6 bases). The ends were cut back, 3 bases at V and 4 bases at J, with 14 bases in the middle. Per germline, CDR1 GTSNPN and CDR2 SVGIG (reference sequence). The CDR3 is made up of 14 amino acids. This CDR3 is CAWRRQAAADTQYF. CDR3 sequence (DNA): TGTGCCTGGAGGAGACAGGCTGCGGCAGATACGCAGTATTTT.

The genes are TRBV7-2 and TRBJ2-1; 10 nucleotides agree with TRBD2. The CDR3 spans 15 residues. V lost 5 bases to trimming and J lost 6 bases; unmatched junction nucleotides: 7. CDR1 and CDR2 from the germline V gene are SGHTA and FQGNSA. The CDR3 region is CASSNTGTSVNEQFF. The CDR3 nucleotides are TGTGCCAGCAGCAATACCGGGACTAGCGTCAATGAGCAGTTCTTC.

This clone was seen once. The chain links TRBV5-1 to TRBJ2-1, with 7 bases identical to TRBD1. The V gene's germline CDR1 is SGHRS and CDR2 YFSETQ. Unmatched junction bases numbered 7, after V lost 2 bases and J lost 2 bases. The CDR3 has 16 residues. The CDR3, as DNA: TGCGCCAGCAGCTTTCAAGGGGGCCTGACCTACAATGAGCAGTTCTTC. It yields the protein CASSFQGGLTYNEQFF.

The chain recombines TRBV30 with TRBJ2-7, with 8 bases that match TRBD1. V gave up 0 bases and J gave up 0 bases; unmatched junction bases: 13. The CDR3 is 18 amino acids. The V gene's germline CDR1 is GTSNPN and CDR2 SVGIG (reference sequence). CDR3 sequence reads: CAWSVLEQGAVSSYEQYF. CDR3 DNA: TGTGCCTGGAGTGTATTGGAGCAGGGGGCCGTTAGCTCCTACGAGCAGTACTTC.

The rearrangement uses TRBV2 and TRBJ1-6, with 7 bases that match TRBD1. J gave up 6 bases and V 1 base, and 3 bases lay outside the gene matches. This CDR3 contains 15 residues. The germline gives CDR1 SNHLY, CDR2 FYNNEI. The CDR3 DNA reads TGTGCCAGCAGTGAAGTGGGACAGACTAATTCACCCCTCCACTTT. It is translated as CASSEVGQTNSPLHF. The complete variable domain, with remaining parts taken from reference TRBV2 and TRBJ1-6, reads EPEVTQTPSHQVTQMGQEVILRCVPISNHLYFYWYRQILGQKVEFLVSFYNNEISEKSEIFDDQFSVERPDGSNFTLKIRSTKLEDSAMYFCASSEVGQTNSPLHFGNGTRLTVT.

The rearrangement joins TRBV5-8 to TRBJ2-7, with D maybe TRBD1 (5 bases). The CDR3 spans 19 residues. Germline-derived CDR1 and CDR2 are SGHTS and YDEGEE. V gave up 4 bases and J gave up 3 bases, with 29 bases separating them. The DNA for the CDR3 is TGTGCCAGCAGCCTCCATAAAATAAAGGGGTCCTATACGTTCTACGAGCAGTACTTC. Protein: CASSLHKIKGSYTFYEQYF.

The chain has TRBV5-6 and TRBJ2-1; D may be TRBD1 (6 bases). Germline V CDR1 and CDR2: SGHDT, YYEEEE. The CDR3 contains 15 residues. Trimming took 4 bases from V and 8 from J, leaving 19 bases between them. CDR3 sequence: CASSPGPQGRHEQFF. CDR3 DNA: TGTGCCAGCAGCCCCGGACCACAGGGACGCCATGAGCAGTTCTTC.

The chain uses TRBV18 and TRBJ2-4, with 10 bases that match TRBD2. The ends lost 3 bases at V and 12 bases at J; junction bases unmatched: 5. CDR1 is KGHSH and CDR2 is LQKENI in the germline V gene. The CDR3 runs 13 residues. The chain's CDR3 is CASSPRTSGHQYF. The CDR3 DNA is TGTGCCAGCTCACCCCGGACTAGCGGACATCAGTACTTC.

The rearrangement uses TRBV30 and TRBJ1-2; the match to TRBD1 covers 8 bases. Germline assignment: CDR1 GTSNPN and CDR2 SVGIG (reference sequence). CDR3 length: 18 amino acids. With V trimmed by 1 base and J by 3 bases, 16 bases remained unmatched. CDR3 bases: TGTGCCTGGAGTGACCCGTCCGGTCGACAGGGGCGATACTATGGCTACACCTTC. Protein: CAWSDPSGRQGRYYGYTF.

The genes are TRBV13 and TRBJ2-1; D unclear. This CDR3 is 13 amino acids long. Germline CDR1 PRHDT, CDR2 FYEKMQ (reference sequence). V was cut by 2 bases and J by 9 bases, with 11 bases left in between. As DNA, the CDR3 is TGTGCCAGCAGCTTAAACGGGCGAAGTGAGCAGTTCTTC. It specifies CASSLNGRSEQFF. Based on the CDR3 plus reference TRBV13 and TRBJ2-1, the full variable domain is AAGVIQSPRHLIKEKRETATLKCYPIPRHDTVYWYQQGPGQDPQFLISFYEKMQSDKGSIPDRFSAQQFSDYHSELNMSSLELGDSALYFCASSLNGRSEQFFGPGTRLTVL.

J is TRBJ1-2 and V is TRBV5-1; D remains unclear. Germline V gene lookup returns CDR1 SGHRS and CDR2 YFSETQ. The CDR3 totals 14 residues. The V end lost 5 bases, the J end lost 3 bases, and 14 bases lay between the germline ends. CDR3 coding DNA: TGCGCCAGCAGGACCGTCACGGGTGACTATGGCTACACCTTC. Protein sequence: CASRTVTGDYGYTF.

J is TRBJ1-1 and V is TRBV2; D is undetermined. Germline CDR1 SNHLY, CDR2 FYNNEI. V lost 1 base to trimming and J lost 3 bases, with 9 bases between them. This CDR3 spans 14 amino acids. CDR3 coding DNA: TGTGCCAGCAGTGAAGAGGGTTGGGACACTGAAGCTTTCTTT. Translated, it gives CASSEEGWDTEAFF.

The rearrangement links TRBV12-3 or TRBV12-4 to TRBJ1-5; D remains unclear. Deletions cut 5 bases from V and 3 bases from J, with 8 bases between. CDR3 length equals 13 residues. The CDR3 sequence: CASSPQHNQPQHF. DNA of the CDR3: TGTGCCAGCAGTCCCCAACACAATCAGCCCCAGCATTTT.

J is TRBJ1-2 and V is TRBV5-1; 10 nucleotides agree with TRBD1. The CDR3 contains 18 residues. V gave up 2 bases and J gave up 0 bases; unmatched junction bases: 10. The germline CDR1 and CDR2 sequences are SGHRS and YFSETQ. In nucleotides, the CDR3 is TGCGCCAGCAGCTTCTCCGGGACAGGGGACGCCTCTAACTATGGCTACACCTTC. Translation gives CASSFSGTGDASNYGYTF.

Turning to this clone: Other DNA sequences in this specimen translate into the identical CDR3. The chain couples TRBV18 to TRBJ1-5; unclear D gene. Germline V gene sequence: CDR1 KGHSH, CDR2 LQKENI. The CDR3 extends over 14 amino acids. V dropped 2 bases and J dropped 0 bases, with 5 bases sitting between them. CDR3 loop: CASSPENSNQPQHF. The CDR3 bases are TGTGCCAGCTCACCAGAAAATAGCAATCAGCCCCAGCATTTT.

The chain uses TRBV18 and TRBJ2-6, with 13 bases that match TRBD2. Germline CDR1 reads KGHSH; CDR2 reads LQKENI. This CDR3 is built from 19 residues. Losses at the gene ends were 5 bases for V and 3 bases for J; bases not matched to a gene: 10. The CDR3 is CASSASTSGGRGGANVLTF. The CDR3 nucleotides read TGTGCCAGCTCAGCGTCGACTAGCGGGGGGAGAGGTGGGGCCAACGTCCTGACTTTC.

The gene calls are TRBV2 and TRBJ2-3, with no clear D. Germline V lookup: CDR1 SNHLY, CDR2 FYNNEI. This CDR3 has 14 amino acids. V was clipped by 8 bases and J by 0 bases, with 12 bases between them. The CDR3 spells CASGPSSSTDTQYF. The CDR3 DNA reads TGTGCCAGCGGTCCCTCATCTAGCACAGATACGCAGTATTTT.

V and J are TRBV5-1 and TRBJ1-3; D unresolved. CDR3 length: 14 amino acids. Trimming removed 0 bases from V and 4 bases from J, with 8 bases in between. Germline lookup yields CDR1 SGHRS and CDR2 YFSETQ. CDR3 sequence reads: CASSLALGGNTIYF. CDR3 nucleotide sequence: TGCGCCAGCAGCTTGGCCCTCGGGGGAAACACCATATATTTT.

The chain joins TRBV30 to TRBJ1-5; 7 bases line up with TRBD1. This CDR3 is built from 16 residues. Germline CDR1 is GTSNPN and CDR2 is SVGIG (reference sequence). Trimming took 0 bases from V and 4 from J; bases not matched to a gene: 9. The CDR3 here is CAWSVLGTVFNQPQHF. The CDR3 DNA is TGTGCCTGGAGTGTACTGGGGACAGTTTTTAATCAGCCCCAGCATTTT. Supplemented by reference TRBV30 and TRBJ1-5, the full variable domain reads SQTIHQWPATLVQPVGSPLSLECTVEGTSNPNLYWYRQAAGRGLQLLFYSVGIGQISSEVPQNLSASRPQDRQFILSSKKLLLSDSGFYLCAWSVLGTVFNQPQHFGDGTRLSIL.

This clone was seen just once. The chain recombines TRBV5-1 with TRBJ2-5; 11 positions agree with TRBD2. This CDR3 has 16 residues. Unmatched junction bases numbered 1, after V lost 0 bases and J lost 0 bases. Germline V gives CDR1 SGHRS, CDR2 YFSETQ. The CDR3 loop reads CASSLGLAGYQETQYF. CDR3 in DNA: TGCGCCAGCAGCTTGGGACTAGCGGGGTACCAAGAGACCCAGTACTTC.

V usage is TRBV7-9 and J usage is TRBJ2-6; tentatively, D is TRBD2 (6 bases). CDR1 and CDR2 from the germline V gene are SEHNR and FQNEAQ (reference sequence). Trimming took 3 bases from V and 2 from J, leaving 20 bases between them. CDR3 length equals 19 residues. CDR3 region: CASSFGLWGELPGANVLTF. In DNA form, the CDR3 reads TGTGCCAGCAGCTTTGGGCTTTGGGGGGAACTGCCTGGGGCCAACGTCCTGACTTTC.

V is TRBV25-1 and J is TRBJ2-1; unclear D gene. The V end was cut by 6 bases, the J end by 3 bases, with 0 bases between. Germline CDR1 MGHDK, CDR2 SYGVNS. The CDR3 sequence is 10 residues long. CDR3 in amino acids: CASSYNEQFF. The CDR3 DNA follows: TGTGCCAGCAGCTACAATGAGCAGTTCTTC.

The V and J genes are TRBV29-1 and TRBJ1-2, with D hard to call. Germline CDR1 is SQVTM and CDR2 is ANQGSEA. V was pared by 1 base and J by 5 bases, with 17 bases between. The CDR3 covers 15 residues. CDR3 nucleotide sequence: TGCAGCGTTGAAGGAAATGGGGAGGGCAAGTATGGCTACACCTTC. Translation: CSVEGNGEGKYGYTF.

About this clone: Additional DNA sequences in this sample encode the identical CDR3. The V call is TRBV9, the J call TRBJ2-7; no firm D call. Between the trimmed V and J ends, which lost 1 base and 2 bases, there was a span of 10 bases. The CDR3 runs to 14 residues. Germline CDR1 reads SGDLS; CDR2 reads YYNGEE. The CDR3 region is CASSVSPNTYEQYF. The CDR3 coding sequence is TGTGCCAGCAGCGTAAGCCCAAACACCTACGAGCAGTACTTC.

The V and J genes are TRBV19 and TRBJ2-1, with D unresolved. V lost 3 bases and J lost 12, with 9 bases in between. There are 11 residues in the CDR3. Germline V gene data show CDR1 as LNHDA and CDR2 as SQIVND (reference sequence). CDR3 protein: CASSMGYGQFF. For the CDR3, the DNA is TGTGCCAGTAGTATGGGATACGGGCAGTTCTTC.

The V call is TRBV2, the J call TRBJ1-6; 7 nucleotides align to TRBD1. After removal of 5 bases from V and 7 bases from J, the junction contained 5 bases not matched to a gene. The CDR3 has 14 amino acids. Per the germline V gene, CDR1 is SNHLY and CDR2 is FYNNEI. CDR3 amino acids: CASSNRGVNSPLHF. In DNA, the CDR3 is TGTGCCAGCAGTAACAGGGGCGTAAATTCACCCCTCCACTTT.